Listed below are T cell receptor beta chains from one sample, sequenced in a study of T cells in Graves' hyperthyroidism and ophthalmopathy. TCRdb used MiXCR to reprocess the multiplex PCR reads, holding one entry per CDR3 protein. Of approximately 740,000 distinct CDR3 sequences in the sample, 12% to 15% were seen once. Sequences were obtained from blood. The receptors come from a woman aged 18-30 years with Graves' hyperthyroidism. Each CDR3 is given with its conserved first and last residue. Each record gives: D gene, V gene, J gene, clone size, CDR3 protein, CDR3 DNA. A D gene is named only where the DNA matches it firmly. Size values are once, few and many counts, or a class for expanded clones, and some rows have none.

NA,TRBV20-1,TRBJ2-4,many,CSASGGGAAAKNIQYF,TGCAGTGCTAGTGGCGGAGGGGCTGCAGCCAAAAACATTCAGTACTTC
TRBD2,TRBV29-1,TRBJ2-7,NA,CSVAERGPYEQYF,TGCAGCGTTGCTGAGCGGGGCCCCTACGAGCAGTACTTC
TRBD2,TRBV25-1,TRBJ2-3,NA,CASSAGGRGSTDTQYF,TGTGCCAGCAGTGCCGGCGGGAGAGGAAGCACAGATACGCAGTATTTT
TRBD1,TRBV7-2,TRBJ2-1,few,CASSLVARQGVGNEQFF,TGTGCCAGCAGCTTAGTCGCCCGCCAGGGGGTCGGCAATGAGCAGTTCTTC
TRBD2,TRBV6-1,TRBJ2-7,many,CASDRAGGLYEQYF,TGTGCCAGCGATAGAGCGGGAGGGCTCTACGAGCAGTACTTC
NA,TRBV11-3,TRBJ2-1,many,CASSLGWTESYNEQFF,TGTGCCAGCAGCCTGGGTTGGACAGAGTCCTACAATGAGCAGTTCTTC
NA,TRBV29-1,TRBJ2-2,few,CSVESGAGTGELFF,TGCAGCGTTGAGTCAGGGGCGGGCACCGGGGAGCTGTTTTTT
NA,TRBV6-5,TRBJ2-5,NA,CASSFSGVPIETQYF,TGTGCCAGCAGTTTTTCGGGGGTACCCATAGAGACCCAGTACTTC
NA,TRBV6-5,TRBJ2-6,many,CASSYVTSGANVLTF,TGTGCCAGCAGTTACGTGACCTCTGGGGCCAACGTCCTGACTTTC
NA,TRBV28,TRBJ1-6,many,CASSWAGFASPLHF,TGTGCCAGCAGTTGGGCGGGGTTTGCTTCACCCCTCCACTTT
NA,TRBV4-1,TRBJ1-5,many,CASSLLLGEPQHF,TGCGCCAGCAGCCTTCTTCTCGGGGAGCCCCAGCATTTT
NA,TRBV7-2,TRBJ1-4,NA,CASSLARGLVEKLFF,TGTGCCAGCAGCTTAGCGCGGGGGTTGGTGGAAAAACTGTTTTTT
TRBD2,TRBV4-1,TRBJ2-1,many,CASRRLAGGKQFF,TGCGCCAGCAGAAGACTAGCGGGAGGGAAGCAGTTCTTC
NA,TRBV5-1,TRBJ2-4,many,CASSSTPDQAAIQYF,TGCGCCAGCAGCTCCACACCCGACCAGGCTGCCATTCAGTACTTC
TRBD2,TRBV19,TRBJ2-1,NA,CASSTGTSASYNEQFF,TGTGCCAGTAGTACCGGGACTAGCGCTTCCTACAATGAGCAGTTCTTC
TRBD1,TRBV20-1,TRBJ2-7,many,CSARDRGKSYEQYF,TGCAGTGCTAGAGACAGGGGGAAATCCTACGAGCAGTACTTC
NA,TRBV5-5,TRBJ2-7,many,CASSPMGIQQYF,TGTGCCAGCAGCCCCATGGGGATCCAGCAGTACTTC
NA,TRBV2,TRBJ1-6,NA,CASSEARGYNSPLHF,TGTGCCAGCAGTGAAGCTAGGGGCTATAATTCACCCCTCCACTTT